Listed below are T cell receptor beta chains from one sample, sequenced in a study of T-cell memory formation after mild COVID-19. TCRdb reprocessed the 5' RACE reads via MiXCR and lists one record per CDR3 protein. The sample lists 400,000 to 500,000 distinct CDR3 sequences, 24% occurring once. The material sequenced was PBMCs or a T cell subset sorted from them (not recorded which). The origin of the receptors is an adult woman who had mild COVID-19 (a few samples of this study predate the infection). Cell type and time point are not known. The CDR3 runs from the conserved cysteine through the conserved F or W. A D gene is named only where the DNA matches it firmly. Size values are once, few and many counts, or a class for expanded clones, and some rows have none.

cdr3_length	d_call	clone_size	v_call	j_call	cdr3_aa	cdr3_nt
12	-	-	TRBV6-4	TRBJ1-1	CASSDSIGRAFF	TGTGCCAGCAGTGACTCGATTGGTCGGGCTTTCTTT
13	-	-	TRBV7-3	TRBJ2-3	CASSREGTDTQYF	TGTGCCAGCAGCAGAGAGGGCACAGATACGCAGTATTTT
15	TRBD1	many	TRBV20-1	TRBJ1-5	CSARPTGGEGQPQHF	TGCAGTGCTAGACCGACAGGGGGCGAGGGTCAGCCCCAGCATTTT
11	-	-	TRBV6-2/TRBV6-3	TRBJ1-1	CASSYVGGAFF	TGTGCCAGCAGTTACGTGGGAGGTGCTTTCTTT
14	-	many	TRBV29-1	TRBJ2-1	CSVERLGKNNEQFF	TGCAGCGTTGAAAGGCTCGGGAAAAACAATGAGCAGTTCTTC
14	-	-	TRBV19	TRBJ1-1	CASSIREYGTEAFF	TGTGCCAGTAGTATCAGGGAATATGGCACTGAAGCTTTCTTT
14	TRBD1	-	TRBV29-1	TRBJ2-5	CSVEGTGLRETQYF	TGCAGCGTTGAGGGGACAGGGTTGCGAGAGACCCAGTACTTC
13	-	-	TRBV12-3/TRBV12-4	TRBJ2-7	CASSFMLGGEQYF	TGTGCCAGCAGTTTCATGCTAGGGGGGGAGCAGTACTTC
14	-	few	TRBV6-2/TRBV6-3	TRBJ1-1	CASSYSTRNTEAFF	TGTGCCAGCAGTTACTCGACTAGAAACACTGAAGCTTTCTTT
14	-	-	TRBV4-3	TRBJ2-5	CASSQALGFETQYF	TGCGCCAGCAGCCAAGCTCTAGGATTTGAGACCCAGTACTTC
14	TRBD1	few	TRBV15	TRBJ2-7	CATSRDRGQYEQYF	TGTGCCACCAGCAGAGACAGGGGGCAATACGAGCAGTACTTC
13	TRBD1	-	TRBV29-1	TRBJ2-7	CSVAGQGLYEQYF	TGCAGCGTTGCGGGACAGGGCCTTTACGAGCAGTACTTC
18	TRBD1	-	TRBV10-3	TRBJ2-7	CAISDGRGAGTGSYEQYF	TGTGCCATCAGTGACGGTCGAGGGGCCGGGACAGGGTCCTACGAGCAGTACTTC
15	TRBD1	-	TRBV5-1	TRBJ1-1	CASSLAPDRVTEAFF	TGCGCCAGCAGCTTGGCCCCCGACAGGGTCACTGAAGCTTTCTTT
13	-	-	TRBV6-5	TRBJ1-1	CASLGNRNTEAFF	TGTGCCAGCCTGGGGAACCGGAACACTGAAGCTTTCTTT
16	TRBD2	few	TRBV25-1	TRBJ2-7	CASSYSGGGTSREQYF	TGTGCCAGCAGTTACTCCGGCGGGGGTACTAGTCGCGAGCAGTACTTC
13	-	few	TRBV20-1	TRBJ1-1	CSARKGVHTEAFF	TGCAGTGCTAGAAAGGGGGTCCACACTGAAGCTTTCTTT
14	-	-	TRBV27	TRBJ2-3	CASSATSGRRTQYF	TGTGCCAGCAGCGCCACAAGTGGGCGTCGGACGCAGTATTTT
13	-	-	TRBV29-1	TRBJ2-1	CSVPKWGNNEQFF	TGCAGCGTTCCCAAGTGGGGGAACAATGAGCAGTTCTTC
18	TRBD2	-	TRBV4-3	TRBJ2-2	CASSQILGLAGSIGELFF	TGCGCCAGCAGCCAAATACTTGGACTAGCGGGATCGATCGGGGAGCTGTTTTTT
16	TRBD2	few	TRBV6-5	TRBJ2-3	CASSSIGTSGPDTQYF	TGTGCCAGCAGTTCAATCGGGACTAGCGGTCCGGATACGCAGTATTTT
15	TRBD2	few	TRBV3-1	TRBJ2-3	CASSQTSGNHLTQYF	TGTGCCAGCAGCCAGACTAGCGGGAATCATCTTACGCAGTATTTT
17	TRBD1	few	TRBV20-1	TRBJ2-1	CSASYIGQASSYNEQFF	TGCAGTGCTAGCTACATCGGACAGGCGAGCTCCTACAATGAGCAGTTCTTC
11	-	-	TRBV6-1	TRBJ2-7	CASRVAYEQYF	TGTGCCAGCAGGGTCGCATACGAGCAGTACTTC
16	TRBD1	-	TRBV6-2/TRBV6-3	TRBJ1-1	CASRVDLQGADTEAFF	TGTGCCAGCCGGGTCGACCTACAGGGGGCTGACACTGAAGCTTTCTTT
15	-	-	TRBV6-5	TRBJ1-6	CASSYSSRPNSPLHF	TGTGCCAGCAGTTACTCGTCCAGACCTAATTCACCCCTCCACTTT
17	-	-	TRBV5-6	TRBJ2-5	CASSPDSSLSSWETQYF	TGTGCCAGCAGCCCCGACTCATCGCTTTCTAGTTGGGAGACCCAGTACTTC
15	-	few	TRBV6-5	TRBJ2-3	CASTRRGRGTDTQYF	TGTGCCAGCACCCGCCGGGGTCGCGGCACAGATACGCAGTATTTT
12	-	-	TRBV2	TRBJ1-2	CASSEDGAGGTF	TGTGCCAGCAGTGAAGATGGGGCCGGGGGGACCTTC
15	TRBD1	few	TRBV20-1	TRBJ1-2	CSAVESGTGNYGYTF	TGCAGTGCTGTGGAATCCGGGACAGGGAACTATGGCTACACCTTC
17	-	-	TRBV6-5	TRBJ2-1	CASSYSGRRAGYNEQFF	TGTGCCAGCAGTTACTCGGGGCGCCGTGCGGGATACAATGAGCAGTTCTTC
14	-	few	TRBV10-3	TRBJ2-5	CAISESLMGETQYF	TGTGCCATCAGTGAGTCCCTTATGGGAGAGACCCAGTACTTC
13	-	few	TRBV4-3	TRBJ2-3	CASSQELTDTQYF	TGCGCCAGCAGCCAAGAACTCACAGATACGCAGTATTTT
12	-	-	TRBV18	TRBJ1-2	CASSPEGLGYTF	TGTGCCAGCTCACCGGAGGGTCTTGGCTACACCTTC
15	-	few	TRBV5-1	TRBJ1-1	CASSLDSPANTEAFF	TGCGCCAGCAGCTTGGACAGTCCAGCGAACACTGAAGCTTTCTTT
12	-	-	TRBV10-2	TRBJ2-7	CASSEPGPEQYF	TGCGCCAGCAGTGAGCCCGGGCCCGAGCAGTACTTC
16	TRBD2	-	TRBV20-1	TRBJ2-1	CSAPGLAGGSYNEQFF	TGCAGTGCTCCGGGACTAGCGGGCGGTTCCTACAATGAGCAGTTCTTC